This TCR beta chain was found in a study of T cell responses to AZD1222 COVID-19 vaccine. Study background: Pooling was applied to second doses at about 4 or about 12 weeks.

As to this clone: Its antigen is undetermined.

Points from the study as a whole: Among AZD1222 vaccinees, only 6 or 7 were seropositive at baseline. Donors were largely white British and mainly female; clonal diversity was possibly underestimated. Repertoires were collected only later (after the peak T cell response had occurred).

Profiled with immunoSEQ multiplex PCR; TCRdb holds only in-frame clones, not every one. The sample holds about 120,000 clones; approximately 90% are singletons and the top ten take 3.1%. Trimming removed 4 bases from V and 3 bases from J, with 16 bases in between. From germline, CDR1 is SGDLS and CDR2 YYNGEE. The CDR3 is made up of 15 amino acids. The receptor was derived from an adult in good health. Sequencing was performed on peripheral blood, taken on day 0 of AZD1222 vaccination. This rearrangement joins TRBV9 to TRBJ1-1, with D perhaps matching TRBD1 (6 bases). CDR3 residues: CASSSQGRSDTEAFF. CDR3 DNA sequence: TGTGCCAGCAGCTCTCAGGGGAGGTCGGACACTGAAGCTTTCTTT.